A selection of T cell receptor beta chains follows, all from one sample in a study of blood T cell repertoires in COVID-19. Sequencing used immunoSEQ multiplex PCR; TCRdb keeps in-frame clones, though not all of them. The profile covers under 150,000 clones, with less than 90% appearing a single time and under 2.5% taken by the ten largest. Sequencing was carried out using peripheral blood. The source of these receptors is a man aged 30 to 45 with acute or convalescent COVID-19. Each CDR3 is given with its conserved first and last residue. D genes are given only for firm matches.

TRBD2	TRBV4-1	TRBJ2-7	17	CASSQSGLAGGQYEQYF
TRBD1	TRBV5-4	TRBJ2-5	14	CASSFTGGGETQYF
-	TRBV12-5	TRBJ1-5	16	CASGLPGSWGNQPQHF
-	TRBV7-3	TRBJ1-1	13	CASRRTSNTEAFF
TRBD1	TRBV13	TRBJ1-2	15	CASSLDLGTDYGYTF
-	TRBV7-9	TRBJ1-2	14	CASSPGTPGYGYTF
-	TRBV19	TRBJ2-3	13	CASRLPNTDTQYF
-	TRBV18	TRBJ1-1	15	CASSPPLGRGRGAFF
TRBD1	TRBV6-5	TRBJ1-2	14	CASSRQGSGYGYTF
-	TRBV7-3	TRBJ2-3	14	CASSLTRGTDTQYF
TRBD1	TRBV6-5	TRBJ1-1	15	CASSIKYTGGAEAFF
TRBD1	TRBV6-5	TRBJ1-2	14	CASNPGGLGYGYTF
-	TRBV12-3/TRBV12-4	TRBJ1-2	13	CASSYGHLYGYTF
TRBD1	TRBV6-5	TRBJ2-2	15	CASSWTGTNTGELFF
TRBD1	TRBV7-2	TRBJ1-2	15	CASRLATGGDNGYTF
TRBD1	TRBV7-3	TRBJ2-3	15	CASSFSTGRTDTQYF